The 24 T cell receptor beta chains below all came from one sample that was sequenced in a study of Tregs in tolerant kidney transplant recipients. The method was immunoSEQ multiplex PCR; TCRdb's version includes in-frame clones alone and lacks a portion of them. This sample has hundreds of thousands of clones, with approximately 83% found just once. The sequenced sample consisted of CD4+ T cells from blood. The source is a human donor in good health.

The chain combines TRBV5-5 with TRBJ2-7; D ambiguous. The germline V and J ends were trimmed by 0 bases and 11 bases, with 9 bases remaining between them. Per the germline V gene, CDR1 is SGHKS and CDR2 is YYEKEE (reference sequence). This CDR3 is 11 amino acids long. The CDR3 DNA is TGTGCCAGCAGCTTGGATGGTTTTGAGTACTTC. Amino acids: CASSLDGFEYF.

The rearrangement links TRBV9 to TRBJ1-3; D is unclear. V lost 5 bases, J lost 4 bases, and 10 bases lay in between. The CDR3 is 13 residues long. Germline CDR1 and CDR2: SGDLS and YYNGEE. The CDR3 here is CASSIEPGNTIYF. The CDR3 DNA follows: TGTGCCAGCAGTATCGAACCGGGAAACACCATATATTTT.

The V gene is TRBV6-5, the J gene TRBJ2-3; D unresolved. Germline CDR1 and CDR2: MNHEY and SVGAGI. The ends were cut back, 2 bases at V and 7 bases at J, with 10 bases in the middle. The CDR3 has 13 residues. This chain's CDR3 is CASSYGVPNTQYF. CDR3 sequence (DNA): TGTGCCAGCAGTTACGGGGTTCCGAATACGCAGTATTTT.

CDR3: CASSTGSTDTQYF. The CDR3 nucleotides are TGTGCCAGCAGCACCGGAAGCACAGATACGCAGTATTTT. The rearrangement links TRBV7-3 to TRBJ2-3; unclear D gene. The CDR3 loop spans 13 amino acids. Germline values: CDR1 SGHTA, CDR2 FQGTGA. V lost 5 bases and J 0 bases, leaving 6 bases between the germline ends.

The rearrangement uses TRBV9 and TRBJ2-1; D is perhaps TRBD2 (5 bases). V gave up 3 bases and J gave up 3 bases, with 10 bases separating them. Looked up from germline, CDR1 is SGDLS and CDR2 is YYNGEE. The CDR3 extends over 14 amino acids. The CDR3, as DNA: TGTGCCAGCAGCGCCCAGACTATCTACAATGAGCAGTTCTTC. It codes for CASSAQTIYNEQFF.

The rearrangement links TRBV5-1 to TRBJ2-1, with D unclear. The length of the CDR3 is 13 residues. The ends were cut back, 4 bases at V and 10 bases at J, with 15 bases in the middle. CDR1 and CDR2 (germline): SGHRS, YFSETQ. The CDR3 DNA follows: TGCGCCAGCAGCCCATCTGTAGAGTGGGAGCAGTTCTTC. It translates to CASSPSVEWEQFF.

This CDR3 reads CASSDSLRGGTDTQYF. The CDR3 DNA follows: TGTGCCAGCAGTGACTCTTTAAGGGGTGGAACAGATACGCAGTATTTT. The rearrangement uses TRBV2 and TRBJ2-3, with a weak D call TRBD1 (5 bases). V lost 3 bases, J lost 3 bases, and 16 bases lay in between. CDR3 length: 16 residues. In germline, CDR1 is SNHLY, CDR2 FYNNEI.

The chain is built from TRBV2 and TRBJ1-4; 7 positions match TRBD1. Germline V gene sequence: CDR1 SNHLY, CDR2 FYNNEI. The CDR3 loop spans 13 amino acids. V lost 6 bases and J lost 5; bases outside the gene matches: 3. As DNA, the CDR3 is TGTGCCAGCAGGACAGGGACCAATGAAAAACTGTTTTTT. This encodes CASRTGTNEKLFF.

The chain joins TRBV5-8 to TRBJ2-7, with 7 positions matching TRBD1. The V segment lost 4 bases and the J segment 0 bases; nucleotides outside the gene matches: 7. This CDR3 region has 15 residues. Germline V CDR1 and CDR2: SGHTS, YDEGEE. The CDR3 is CASSGPDRISYEQYF. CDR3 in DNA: TGTGCCAGCAGCGGACCGGACAGGATCTCCTACGAGCAGTACTTC.

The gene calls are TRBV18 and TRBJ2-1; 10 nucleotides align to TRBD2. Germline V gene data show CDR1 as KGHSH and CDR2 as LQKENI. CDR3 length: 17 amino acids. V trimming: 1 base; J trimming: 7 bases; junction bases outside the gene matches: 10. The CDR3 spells CASSPQMAISGRNEQFF. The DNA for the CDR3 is TGTGCCAGCTCACCACAGATGGCTATTAGCGGGAGGAATGAGCAGTTCTTC.

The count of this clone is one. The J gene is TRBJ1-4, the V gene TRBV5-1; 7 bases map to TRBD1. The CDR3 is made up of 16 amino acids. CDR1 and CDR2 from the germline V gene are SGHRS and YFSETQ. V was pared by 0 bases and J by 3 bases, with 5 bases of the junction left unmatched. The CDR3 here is CASSLGQGLSNEKLFF. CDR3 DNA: TGCGCCAGCAGCTTGGGACAGGGTCTCTCTAATGAAAAACTGTTTTTT. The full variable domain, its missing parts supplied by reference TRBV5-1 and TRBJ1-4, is KAGVTQTPRYLIKTRGQQVTLSCSPISGHRSVSWYQQTPGQGLQFLFEYFSETQRNKGNFPGRFSGRQFSNSRSEMNVSTLELGDSALYLCASSLGQGLSNEKLFFGSGTQLSVL.

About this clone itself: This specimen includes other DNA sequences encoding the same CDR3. The CDR3 nucleotides read TGTGCCAGCAGTGAATACGGCAGGAACACTGAAGCTTTCTTT. It translates to CASSEYGRNTEAFF. V is TRBV25-1 and J is TRBJ1-1; unclear D gene. V gave up 0 bases and J gave up 1 base, with 6 bases separating them. CDR1 MGHDK and CDR2 SYGVNS come from the germline V gene. CDR3 size: 14 residues.

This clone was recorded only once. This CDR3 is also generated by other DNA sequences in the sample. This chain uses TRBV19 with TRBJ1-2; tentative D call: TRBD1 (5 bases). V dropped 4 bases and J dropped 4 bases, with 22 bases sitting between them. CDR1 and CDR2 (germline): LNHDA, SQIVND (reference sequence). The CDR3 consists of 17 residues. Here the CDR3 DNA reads TGTGCCAGTAGTACTAGGGGAAGGTCTCACCTGCTCTATGGCTACACCTTC. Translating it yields CASSTRGRSHLLYGYTF.

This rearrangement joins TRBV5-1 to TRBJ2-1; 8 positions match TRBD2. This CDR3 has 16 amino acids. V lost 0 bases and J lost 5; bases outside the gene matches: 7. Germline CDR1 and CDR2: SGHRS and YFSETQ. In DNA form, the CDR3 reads TGCGCCAGCAGCTTGGCCGTACTAGCGGACGACAATGAGCAGTTCTTC. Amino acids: CASSLAVLADDNEQFF.

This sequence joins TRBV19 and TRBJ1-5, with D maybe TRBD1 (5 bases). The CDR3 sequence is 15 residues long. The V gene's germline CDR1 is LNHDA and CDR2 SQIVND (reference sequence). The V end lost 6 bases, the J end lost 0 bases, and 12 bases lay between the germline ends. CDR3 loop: CASRGVVYSNQPQHF. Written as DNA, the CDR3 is TGTGCCAGTAGAGGGGTGGTGTATAGCAATCAGCCCCAGCATTTT. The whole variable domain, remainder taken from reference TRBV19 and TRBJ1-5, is DGGITQSPKYLFRKEGQNVTLSCEQNLNHDAMYWYRQDPGQGLRLIYYSQIVNDFQKGDIAEGYSVSREKKESFPLTVTSAQKNPTAFYLCASRGVVYSNQPQHFGDGTRLSIL.

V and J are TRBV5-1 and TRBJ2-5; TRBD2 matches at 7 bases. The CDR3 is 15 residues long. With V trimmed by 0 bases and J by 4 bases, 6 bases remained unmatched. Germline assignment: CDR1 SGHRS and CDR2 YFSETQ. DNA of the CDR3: TGCGCCAGCAGCTTGGCGTTAGCGGGCGCAGAGACCCAGTACTTC. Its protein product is CASSLALAGAETQYF.

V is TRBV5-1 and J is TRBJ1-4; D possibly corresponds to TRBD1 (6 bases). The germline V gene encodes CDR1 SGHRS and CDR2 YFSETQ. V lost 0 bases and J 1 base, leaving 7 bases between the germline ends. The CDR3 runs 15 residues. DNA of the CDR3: TGCGCCAGCAGCTTGGAGGGGGGAACTAATGAAAAACTGTTTTTT. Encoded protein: CASSLEGGTNEKLFF.

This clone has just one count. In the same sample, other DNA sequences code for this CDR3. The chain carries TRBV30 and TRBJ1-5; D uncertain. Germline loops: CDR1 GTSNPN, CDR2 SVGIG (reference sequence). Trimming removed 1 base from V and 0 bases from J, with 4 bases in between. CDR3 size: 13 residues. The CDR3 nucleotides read TGTGCCTGGAGTGGAGATAGCAATCAGCCCCAGCATTTT. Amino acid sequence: CAWSGDSNQPQHF.

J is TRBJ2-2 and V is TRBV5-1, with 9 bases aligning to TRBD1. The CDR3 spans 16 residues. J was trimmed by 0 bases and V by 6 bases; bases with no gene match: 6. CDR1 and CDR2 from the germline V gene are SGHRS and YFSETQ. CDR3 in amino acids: CASTPRTGANTGELFF. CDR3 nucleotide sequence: TGCGCCAGCACTCCCAGGACAGGGGCGAACACCGGGGAGCTGTTTTTT.

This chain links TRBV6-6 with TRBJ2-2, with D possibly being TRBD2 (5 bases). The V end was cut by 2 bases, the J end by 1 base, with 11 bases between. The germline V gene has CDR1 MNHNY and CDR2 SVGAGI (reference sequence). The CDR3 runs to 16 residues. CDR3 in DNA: TGTGCCAGCAGTTACCTAGGGAGTATGAACACCGGGGAGCTGTTTTTT. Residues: CASSYLGSMNTGELFF.

CDR3 DNA: TGTGCAAGTCGCTTAGCCCTGACTAGCGGGAGCCCCACCTACGAGCAGTACTTC. It is translated as CASRLALTSGSPTYEQYF. The rearrangement joins TRBV12-2 to TRBJ2-7; the D call in the table, TRBD2, was not verified against the DNA. TRBV12-2 has pseudogene status. The CDR3 runs to 18 residues.

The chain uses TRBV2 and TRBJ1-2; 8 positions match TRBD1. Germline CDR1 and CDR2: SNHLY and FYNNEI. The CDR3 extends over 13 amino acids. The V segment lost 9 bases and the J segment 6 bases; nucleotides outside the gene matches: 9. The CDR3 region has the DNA TGTGCCAGTCCGGACAGGGCGAGGGATGGCTACACCTTC. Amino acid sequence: CASPDRARDGYTF.

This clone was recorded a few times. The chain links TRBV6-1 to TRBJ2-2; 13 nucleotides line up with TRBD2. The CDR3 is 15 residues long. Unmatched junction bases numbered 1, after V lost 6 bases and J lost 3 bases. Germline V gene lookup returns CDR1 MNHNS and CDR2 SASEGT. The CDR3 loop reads CASRGLAGDTGELFF. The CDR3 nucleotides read TGTGCCAGCAGAGGACTAGCGGGAGACACCGGGGAGCTGTTTTTT.

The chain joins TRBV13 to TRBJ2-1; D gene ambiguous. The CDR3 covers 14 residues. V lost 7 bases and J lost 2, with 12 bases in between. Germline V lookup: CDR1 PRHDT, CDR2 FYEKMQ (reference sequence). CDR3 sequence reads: CASTRTDTYNEQFF. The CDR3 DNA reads TGTGCCAGCACCCGGACCGATACCTACAATGAGCAGTTCTTC.